This T cell receptor (beta chain) was recovered during a study of T cells in Graves' hyperthyroidism and ophthalmopathy. Turning to the study itself: Initial diagnosis, before any treatment, was when peripheral blood was collected.

Per germline, CDR1 MGHRA and CDR2 YSYEKL. V was shortened by 4 bases and J by 5 bases, with 23 bases between the two germline ends. The CDR3 consists of 17 residues. This clonotype was seen only a few times. Its antigen is as yet unknown. There were TCR beta CDR3 regions amplified from RNA transcripts. HTBI primers were the set used in a first-round RT-PCR of the TCR CDR3. TCRdb analysed the multiplex PCR reads with MiXCR anew, one entry per CDR3 protein. The sample shows 650,000 to 850,000 distinct CDR3 sequences, around 20% of them seen only once. Overall study results and limits: Classification by a 13 V-J model distinguished ophthalmopathy from stable hyperthyroidism.

The sequenced sample consisted of blood. The chain recombines TRBV4-1 with TRBJ1-1; no definite D call. The receptor was isolated from a woman in her forties or fifties with Graves' hyperthyroidism that later progressed to Graves' ophthalmopathy. CDR3 loop: CASSRNTIQRFGTEAFF. CDR3 nucleotides: TGCGCCAGCAGCCGAAACACCATCCAGAGGTTCGGGACTGAAGCTTTCTTT.